This TCR beta chain was observed in a study of T-cell reconstitution after alpha-beta-depleted transplantation in children (dated by TCRdb to 2015 to 2016). About the full investigation: Using TCR repertoire profiling, the study quantitatively followed how T-cell immune reconstitution unfolded in children after TCRalphabeta/CD19-depleted allogeneic hematopoietic cell transplantation. Broader findings and caveats from the paper: Over subsequent months, a decline in hyperexpanded clone frequencies was noted, and after one year, T-cell counts and TCRbeta diversity were mostly ascribed to newly produced T cells. Apparently early alphabetaT-cell count recovery about two months after transplant reportedly relied on only several hundred rapidly expanded clones derived from non-depleted graft cells. The high TCRbeta diversity at day 60 in some patients was ascribed to recipient T cells and intrathymic progenitors that had survived conditioning.

The treatment or condition label corresponds to: allogeneic hematopoietic cell transplantation with graft depleted of TCRalphabeta T cells and CD19 B cells. TCRalphabeta/CD19-depleted allogeneic hematopoietic cell grafts were given to the transplant recipients, all of whom were children. On this clonotype itself: The antigen it recognizes is unknown. No per-base quality is available; no much larger clone lies one base away.

The library was prepared using PCR. The reads were generated on an Illumina HiSeq 2500. To normalize quantification of the TCRbeta repertoire, the TCR libraries were built with molecular barcoding that relied on unique molecular identifiers. The public sequencing data were trimmed at Q25 with fastp and processed into clonotypes with MiXCR by TCRdb, which kept only in-frame beta chains. A single entry per CDR3 protein holds the most common genes and DNA from its merged rows. The sample table lists about 78,000 distinct CDR3 sequences, roughly 15% of them with a count of one. The ten top clones hold 25% to 30% of the sample. The germline V gene (reference sequence) specifies DFQATT as CDR1 and SNEGSKA as CDR2. The CDR3 numbers 14 residues from cysteine through phenylalanine. CDR3 DNA only is kept here, 42 bases in frame from base 1. V is cut by 6 bases and J by 1 base, and the space between the germline ends is 13 bases.

The sequence links TRBV20-1 to TRBJ2-1; the D gene may be TRBD1 or TRBD2, since each aligns over 5 bases. This material consisted of PBMCs, mostly from graft donor cells, taken 180 days after TCRalphabeta/CD19-depleted stem cell transplant. The TCR comes from a male patient between 2 and 10 years old who had a stem cell transplant for acute lymphoblastic leukemia, so the T cells may come from the graft donor. The CDR3 protein sequence reads: CSAARDPSYNEQFF. The nucleotide sequence reads as follows: TGCAGTGCCGCTCGGGACCCTTCCTACAATGAGCAGTTCTTC.